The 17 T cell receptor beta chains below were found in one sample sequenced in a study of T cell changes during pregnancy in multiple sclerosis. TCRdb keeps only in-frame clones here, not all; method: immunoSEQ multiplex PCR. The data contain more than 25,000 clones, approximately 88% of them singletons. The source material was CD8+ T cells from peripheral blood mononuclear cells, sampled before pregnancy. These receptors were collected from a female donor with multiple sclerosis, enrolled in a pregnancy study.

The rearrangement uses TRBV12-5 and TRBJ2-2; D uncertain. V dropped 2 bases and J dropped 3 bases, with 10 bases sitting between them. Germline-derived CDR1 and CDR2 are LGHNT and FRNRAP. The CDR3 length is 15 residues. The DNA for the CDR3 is TGTGCTAGTGGTTTGATGGGCCAATACACCGGGGAGCTGTTTTTT. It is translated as CASGLMGQYTGELFF. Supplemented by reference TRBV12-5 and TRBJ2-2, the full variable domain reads DARVTQTPRHKVTEMGQEVTMRCQPILGHNTVFWYRQTMMQGLELLAYFRNRAPLDDSGMPKDRFSAEMPDATLATLKIQPSEPRDSAVYFCASGLMGQYTGELFFGEGSRLTVL.

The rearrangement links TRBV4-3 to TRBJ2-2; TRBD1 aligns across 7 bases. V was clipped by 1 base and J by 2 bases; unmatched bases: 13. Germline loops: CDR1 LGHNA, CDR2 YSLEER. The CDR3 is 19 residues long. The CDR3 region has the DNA TGCGCCAGCAGCCAAGTAGGGGTTTATACAGGGGTCAACACCGGGGAGCTGTTTTTT. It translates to CASSQVGVYTGVNTGELFF.

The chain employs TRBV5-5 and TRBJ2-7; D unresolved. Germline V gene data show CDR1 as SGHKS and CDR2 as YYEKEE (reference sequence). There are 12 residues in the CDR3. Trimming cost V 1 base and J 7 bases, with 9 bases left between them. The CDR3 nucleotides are TGTGCCAGCAGCTTGTCAGGTTGGGAGCAGTACTTC. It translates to CASSLSGWEQYF.

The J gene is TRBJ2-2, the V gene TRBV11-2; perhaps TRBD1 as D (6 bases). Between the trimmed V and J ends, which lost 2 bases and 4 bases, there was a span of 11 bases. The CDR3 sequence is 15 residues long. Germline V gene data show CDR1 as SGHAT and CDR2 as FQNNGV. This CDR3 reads CASSLTGHSTGELFF. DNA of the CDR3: TGTGCCAGCAGCTTAACAGGGCATTCCACCGGGGAGCTGTTTTTT.

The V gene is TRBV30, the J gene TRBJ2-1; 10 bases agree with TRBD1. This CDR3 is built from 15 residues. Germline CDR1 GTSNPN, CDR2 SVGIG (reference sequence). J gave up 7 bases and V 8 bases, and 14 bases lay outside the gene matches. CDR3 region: CAGSSGTGESNEQFF. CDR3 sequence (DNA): TGTGCCGGATCCTCAGGGACAGGGGAATCGAATGAGCAGTTCTTC.

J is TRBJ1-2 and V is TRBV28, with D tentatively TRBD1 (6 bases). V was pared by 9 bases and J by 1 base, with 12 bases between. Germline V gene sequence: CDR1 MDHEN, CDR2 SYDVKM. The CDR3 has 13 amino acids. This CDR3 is CASSRQDNYGYTF. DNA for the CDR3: TGTGCCAGTTCCAGACAGGATAACTATGGCTACACCTTC.

CDR3 DNA: TGTGCCAGCAGCTTAACGGGGACTAGCGGGGGGGGTGAGCAGTACTTC. It is translated as CASSLTGTSGGGEQYF. V and J are TRBV11-2 and TRBJ2-7, with 16 bases fitting TRBD2. After removal of 2 bases from V and 7 bases from J, the junction contained 5 bases not matched to a gene. CDR3 size: 16 residues. The germline gives CDR1 SGHAT, CDR2 FQNNGV.

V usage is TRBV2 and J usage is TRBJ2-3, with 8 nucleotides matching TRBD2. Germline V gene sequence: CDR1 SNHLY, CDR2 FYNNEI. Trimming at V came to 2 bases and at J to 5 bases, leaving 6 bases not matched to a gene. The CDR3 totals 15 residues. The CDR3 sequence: CASSEWPGGQDTQYF. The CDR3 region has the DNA TGTGCCAGCAGTGAATGGCCGGGGGGGCAAGATACGCAGTATTTT.

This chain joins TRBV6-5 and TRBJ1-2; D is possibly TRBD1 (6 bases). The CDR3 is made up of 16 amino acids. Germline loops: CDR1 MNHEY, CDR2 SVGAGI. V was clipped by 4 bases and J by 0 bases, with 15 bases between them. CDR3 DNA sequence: TGTGCCAGCAGTTCCACCCCGGACAGAGCTAACTATGGCTACACCTTC. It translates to CASSSTPDRANYGYTF.

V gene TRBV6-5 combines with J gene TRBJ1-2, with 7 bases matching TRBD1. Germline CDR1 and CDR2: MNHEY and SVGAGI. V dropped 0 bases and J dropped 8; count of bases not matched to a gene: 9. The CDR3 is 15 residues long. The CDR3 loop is CASSYSVTGLRGYTF. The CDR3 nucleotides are TGTGCCAGCAGTTACTCCGTGACAGGGTTGAGAGGCTACACCTTC.

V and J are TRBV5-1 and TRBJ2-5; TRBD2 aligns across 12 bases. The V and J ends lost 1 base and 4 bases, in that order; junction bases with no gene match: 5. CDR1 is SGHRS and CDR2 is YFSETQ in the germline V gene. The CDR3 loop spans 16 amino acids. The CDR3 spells CASSLNLAGGRETQYF. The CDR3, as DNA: TGCGCCAGCAGCTTGAATCTAGCGGGGGGGCGAGAGACCCAGTACTTC.

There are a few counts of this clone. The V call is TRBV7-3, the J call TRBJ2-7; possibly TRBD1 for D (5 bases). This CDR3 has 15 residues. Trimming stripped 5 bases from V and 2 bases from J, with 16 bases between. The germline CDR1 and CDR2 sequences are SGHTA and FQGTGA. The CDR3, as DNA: TGTGCCAGCAGCCTGGGCGTACAGGCTACCTACGAGCAGTACTTC. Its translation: CASSLGVQATYEQYF.

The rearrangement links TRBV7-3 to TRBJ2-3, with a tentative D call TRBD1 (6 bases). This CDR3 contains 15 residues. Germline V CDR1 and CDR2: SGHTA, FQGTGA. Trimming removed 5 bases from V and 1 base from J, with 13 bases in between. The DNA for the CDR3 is TGTGCCAGCAGCGTAATGGCAGGGGGCACAGATACGCAGTATTTT. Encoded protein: CASSVMAGGTDTQYF.

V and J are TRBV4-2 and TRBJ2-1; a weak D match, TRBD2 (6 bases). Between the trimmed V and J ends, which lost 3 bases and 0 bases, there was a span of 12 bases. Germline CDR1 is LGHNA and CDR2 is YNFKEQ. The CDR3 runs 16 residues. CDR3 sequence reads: CASSQDLGSSYNEQFF. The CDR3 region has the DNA TGTGCCAGCAGCCAGGATCTCGGGAGCTCCTACAATGAGCAGTTCTTC.

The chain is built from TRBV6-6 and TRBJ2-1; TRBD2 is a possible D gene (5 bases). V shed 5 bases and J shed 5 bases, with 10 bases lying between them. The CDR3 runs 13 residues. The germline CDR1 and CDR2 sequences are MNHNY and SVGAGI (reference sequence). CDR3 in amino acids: CASSVDFDNEQFF. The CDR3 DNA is TGTGCCAGCAGTGTGGACTTTGACAATGAGCAGTTCTTC.

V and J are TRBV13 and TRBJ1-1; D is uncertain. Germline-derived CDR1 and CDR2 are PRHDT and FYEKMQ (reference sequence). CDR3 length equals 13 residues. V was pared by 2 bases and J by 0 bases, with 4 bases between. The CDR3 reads CASSLSVNTEAFF. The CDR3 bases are TGTGCCAGCAGCTTATCGGTGAACACTGAAGCTTTCTTT.

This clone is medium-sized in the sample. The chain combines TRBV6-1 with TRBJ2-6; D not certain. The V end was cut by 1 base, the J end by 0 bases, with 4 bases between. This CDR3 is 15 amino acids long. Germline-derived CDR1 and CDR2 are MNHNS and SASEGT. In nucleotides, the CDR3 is TGTGCCAGCAGTGAAGACAGCTCTGGGGCCAACGTCCTGACTTTC. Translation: CASSEDSSGANVLTF.